This T cell receptor beta chain derives from a study of blood T cell repertoires in COVID-19. The CDR3 consists of 17 residues. Germline V lookup: CDR1 SGHDT, CDR2 YYEEEE. Notes on this clone: Germline and junction disagree at one end, which may indicate a read error.

The data were produced by immunoSEQ multiplex PCR, yet TCRdb's version contains in-frame clones alone and is incomplete. This sample yields around 280,000 clones, of which roughly 87% are seen a single time; 2.2% belongs to the top ten. This TCR was sampled from a woman between 50 and 59 years old who had recovered from COVID-19. Sequences were obtained from peripheral blood. The gene calls are TRBV5-6 and TRBJ2-2, with D tentatively TRBD2 (7 bases). As DNA, the CDR3 is TGCGCCAGCAGCTTGGGGGGCGGGGGAACAAACACCGGGGAGCTGTTTTTT. Amino acid sequence: CASSLGGGGTNTGELFF. The whole variable domain, remainder taken from reference TRBV5-6 and TRBJ2-2, is DAGVTQSPTHLIKTRGQQVTLRCSPKSGHDTVSWYQQALGQGPQFIFQYYEEEERQRGNFPDRFSGHQFPNYSSELNVNALLLGDSALYLCASSLGGGGTNTGELFFGEGSRLTVL.